This TCR beta chain is from a study of CD8 T cells in ankylosing spondylitis (dated by TCRdb to the late 2010s). Looking at the study overall: The study set out to find disease-linked TCR variants by profiling T cell receptor beta repertoires in ankylosing spondylitis patients and healthy donors. Peripheral blood was sampled, and synovial fluid was also collected from ankylosing spondylitis patients. In total, the full study cohort was made up of some 100 healthy donors and 25 to 30 ankylosing spondylitis patients. Results the study describes overall, beyond this receptor: A CD8+ phenotype was shown by the disease-linked clones, which were found at relatively low frequencies in peripheral blood. Significant enrichment of the disease-linked clones was reported in matched synovial fluid samples from ankylosing spondylitis patients. Blood from ankylosing spondylitis patients appeared to be characterized by a TCR beta motif composed of under ten highly homologous amino acid variants. Some motif variants were previously reported in synovial fluid and blood of reactive arthritis patients, suggesting common disease-initiation mechanisms.

Counted from cysteine to phenylalanine, this CDR3 has 13 amino acids. The retained sequence is limited to the CDR3, 39 bases, with the frame set at the first base. The germline V gene (reference sequence) sets CDR1 to LGHDT and CDR2 to YNNKEL. V is clipped by 4 bases and J by 11 bases, and the sequence between their germline boundaries is 17 bases long. This clonotype came up many times. The specificity of this receptor is unknown. No base quality information exists; no much larger clone differs at one position. This sample was sequenced with an Illumina HiSeq 2500. TCR beta libraries were prepared by quantitative 5'-RACE with molecular barcodes. Under the source paper's analysis protocol: To identify disease-linked TCR variants, a new computational method was used, one built on a probabilistic model of VDJ rearrangement. TCRdb ran its own pipeline on the public reads, namely fastp trimming at Q25 and MiXCR clone calling, and kept in-frame beta chains. Entries are consolidated by CDR3 protein sequence, retaining the most common genes and DNA. These V and J calls rely on TCRdb rather than the paper's analysis. The sample table lists approximately 260,000 distinct CDR3 sequences, around 9.2% of them with a count of one. The biggest ten clones account for under 7.5% of the sample.

This TCR was sampled from a male donor with ankylosing spondylitis or in good health (not recorded which). The sequenced sample consisted of blood, either unsorted or a sorted T cell fraction (not recorded which). The rearrangement combines TRBV3-1 with TRBJ1-1; a tentative D match to TRBD1 spans 6 bases. CDR3 loop: CASSPRGGARAFF. In nucleotides, the sequence is TGTGCCAGCAGCCCAAGAGGGGGGGCGAGGGCTTTCTTT.